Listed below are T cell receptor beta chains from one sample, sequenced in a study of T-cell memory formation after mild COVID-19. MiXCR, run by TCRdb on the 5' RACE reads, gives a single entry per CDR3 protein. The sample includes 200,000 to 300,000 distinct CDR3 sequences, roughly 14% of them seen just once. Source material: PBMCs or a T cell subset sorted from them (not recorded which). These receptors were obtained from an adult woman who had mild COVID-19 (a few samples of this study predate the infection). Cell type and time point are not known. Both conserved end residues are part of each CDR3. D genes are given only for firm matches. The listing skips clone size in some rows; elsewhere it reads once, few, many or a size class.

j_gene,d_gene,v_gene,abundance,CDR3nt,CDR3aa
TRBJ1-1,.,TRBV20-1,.,TGCAGTGCTAGAGAGTCAGGGAGAGCCCTAAAGGAGGCTTTCTTT,CSARESGRALKEAFF
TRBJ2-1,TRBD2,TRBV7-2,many,TGTGCCAGCAGCTTATTGGCTAGCGGGAGGGCCTTTCCTTCTGGTGAGCAGTTCTTC,CASSLLASGRAFPSGEQFF
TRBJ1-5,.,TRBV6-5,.,TGTGCCAGCAGTTTAGGTGGCCACCAGCCCCAGCATTTT,CASSLGGHQPQHF
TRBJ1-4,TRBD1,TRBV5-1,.,TGCGCCAGCAGCACCGGGACAGGGGACGAAAAACTGTTTTTT,CASSTGTGDEKLFF
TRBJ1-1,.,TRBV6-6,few,TGTGCCAGCAGGCGGTTGGAGAACACTGAAGCTTTCTTT,CASRRLENTEAFF
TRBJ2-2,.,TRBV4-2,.,TGTGCCAGCAGCCGCGGGACTCTACGGAACACCGGGGAGCTGTTTTTT,CASSRGTLRNTGELFF
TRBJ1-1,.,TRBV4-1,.,TGCGCCAGCAGCCAAGATGGTGGAGTTATGAACACTGAAGCTTTCTTT,CASSQDGGVMNTEAFF
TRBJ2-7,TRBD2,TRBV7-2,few,TGTGCCAGCAGCCAAGGACTAGCGGGGACCTTGGAGCAGTACTTC,CASSQGLAGTLEQYF
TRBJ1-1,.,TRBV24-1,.,TGTGCCACCAGTGACCCGGTCGGCAGGAATCGGGACACTGAAGCTTTCTTT,CATSDPVGRNRDTEAFF
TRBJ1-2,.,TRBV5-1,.,TGCGCCAGCAGCTTGGATCAGGGCGGCTACACCTTC,CASSLDQGGYTF
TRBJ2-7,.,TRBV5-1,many,TGCGCCAGCAGCTTGGATTCAGGGCCCTACGAGCAGTACTTC,CASSLDSGPYEQYF
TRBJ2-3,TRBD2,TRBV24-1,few,TGTGCCACCAGTGATTCCCCCTATAGCGGGAGTGGTCCAGATACGCAGTATTTT,CATSDSPYSGSGPDTQYF
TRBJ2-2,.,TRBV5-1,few,TGCGCCAGCAGCTTGGCCAGGTCCGGGACCGGGGAGCTGTTTTTT,CASSLARSGTGELFF
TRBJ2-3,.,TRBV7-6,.,TGTGCCAGCAGCTTATCTGTTTTCCCTAGCACAGATACGCAGTATTTT,CASSLSVFPSTDTQYF
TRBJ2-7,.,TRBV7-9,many,TGTGCCAGCAGCTTAGACCAGATTTGGAACGAGCAGTACTTC,CASSLDQIWNEQYF
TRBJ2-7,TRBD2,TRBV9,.,TGTGCCAGCAGCGTAGCTATAGGACTAGGGGCCTCCGAGCAGTACTTC,CASSVAIGLGASEQYF
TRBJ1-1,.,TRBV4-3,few,TGCGCCAGCAGCCATGTCACGAACACTGAAGCTTTCTTT,CASSHVTNTEAFF
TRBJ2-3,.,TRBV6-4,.,TGTGCCAGCAGTGACCCTTCCCCACTAGGCCCAGATACGCAGTATTTT,CASSDPSPLGPDTQYF
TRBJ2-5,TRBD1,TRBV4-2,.,TGTGCCAGCAGCATAGGACAGGGGCCTCAAGAGACCCAGTACTTC,CASSIGQGPQETQYF
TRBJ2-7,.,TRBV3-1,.,TGTGCCAGCAGCCAAGCCTTTTCCTGGACTACTTCCTACGAGCAGTACTTC,CASSQAFSWTTSYEQYF
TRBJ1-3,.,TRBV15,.,TGTGCCACCAGCAGAAGTGGGCCCAAGGGAAATGGAAACACCATATATTTT,CATSRSGPKGNGNTIYF